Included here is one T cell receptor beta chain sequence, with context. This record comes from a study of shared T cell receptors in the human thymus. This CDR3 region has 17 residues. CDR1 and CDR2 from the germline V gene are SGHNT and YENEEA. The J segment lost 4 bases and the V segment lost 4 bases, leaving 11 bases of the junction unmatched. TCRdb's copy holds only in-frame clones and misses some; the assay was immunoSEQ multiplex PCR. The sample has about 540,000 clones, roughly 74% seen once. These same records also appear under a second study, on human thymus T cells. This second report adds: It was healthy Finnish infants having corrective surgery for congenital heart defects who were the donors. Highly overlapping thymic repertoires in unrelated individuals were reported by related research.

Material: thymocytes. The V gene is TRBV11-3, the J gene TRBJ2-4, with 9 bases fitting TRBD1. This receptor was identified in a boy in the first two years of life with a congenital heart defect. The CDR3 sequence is CASSSPGQGKGKNIQYF. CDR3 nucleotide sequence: TGTGCCAGCAGCTCTCCTGGACAGGGGAAGGGAAAAAACATTCAGTACTTC. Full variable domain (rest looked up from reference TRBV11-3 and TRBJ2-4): EAGVVQSPRYKIIEKKQPVAFWCNPISGHNTLYWYLQNLGQGPELLIRYENEEAVDDSQLPKDRFSAERLKGVDSTLKIQPAELGDSAVYLCASSSPGQGKGKNIQYFGAGTRLSVL.